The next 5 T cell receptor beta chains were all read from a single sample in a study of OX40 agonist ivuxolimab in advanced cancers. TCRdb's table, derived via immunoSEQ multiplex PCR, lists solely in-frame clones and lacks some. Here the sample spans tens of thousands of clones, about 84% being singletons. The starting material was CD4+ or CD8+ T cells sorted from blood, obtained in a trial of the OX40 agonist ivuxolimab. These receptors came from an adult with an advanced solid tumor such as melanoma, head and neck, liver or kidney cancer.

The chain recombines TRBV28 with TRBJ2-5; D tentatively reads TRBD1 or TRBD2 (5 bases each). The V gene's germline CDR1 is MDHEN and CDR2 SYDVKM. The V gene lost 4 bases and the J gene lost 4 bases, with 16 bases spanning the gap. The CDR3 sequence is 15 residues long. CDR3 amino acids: CASSSPRGGSETQYF. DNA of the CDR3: TGTGCCAGCAGTTCCCCTCGGGGCGGTTCAGAGACCCAGTACTTC.

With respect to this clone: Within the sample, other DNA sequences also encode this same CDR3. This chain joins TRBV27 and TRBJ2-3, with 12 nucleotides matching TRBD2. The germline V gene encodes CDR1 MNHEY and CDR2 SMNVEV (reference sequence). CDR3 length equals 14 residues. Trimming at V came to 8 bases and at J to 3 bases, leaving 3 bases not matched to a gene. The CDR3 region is CASQTSGRTDTQYF. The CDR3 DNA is TGTGCCAGCCAGACTAGCGGGAGAACAGATACGCAGTATTTT.

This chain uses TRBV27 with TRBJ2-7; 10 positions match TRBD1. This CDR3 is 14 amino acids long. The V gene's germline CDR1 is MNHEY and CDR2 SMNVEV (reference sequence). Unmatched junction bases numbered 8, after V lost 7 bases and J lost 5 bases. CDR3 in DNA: TGTGCCAGCACGCGCGGGACAGGGGTCCACGAGCAGTACTTC. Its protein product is CASTRGTGVHEQYF.

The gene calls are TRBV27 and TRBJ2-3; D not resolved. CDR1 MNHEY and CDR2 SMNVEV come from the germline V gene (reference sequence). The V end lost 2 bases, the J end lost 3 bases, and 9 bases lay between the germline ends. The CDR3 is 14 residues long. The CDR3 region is CASSLGAETDTQYF. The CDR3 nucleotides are TGTGCCAGCAGTTTAGGTGCGGAAACAGATACGCAGTATTTT.

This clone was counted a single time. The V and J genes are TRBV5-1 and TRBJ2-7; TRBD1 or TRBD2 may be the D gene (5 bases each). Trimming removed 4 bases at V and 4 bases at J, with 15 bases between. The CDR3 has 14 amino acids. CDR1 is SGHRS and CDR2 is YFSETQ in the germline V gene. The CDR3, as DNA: TGCGCCAGCAGCCTGGGACCGGGTAATTACGAGCAGTACTTC. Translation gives CASSLGPGNYEQYF.